These 29 T cell receptor beta chains were sequenced from one sample in a study of cytomegalovirus exposure and HLA in healthy donors. Data came from immunoSEQ multiplex PCR; TCRdb stores just in-frame clones and leaves some out. The sample lists 150,000 to 200,000 clones, roughly 84% occurring once. The sequenced sample was PBMCs. These receptor sequences come from a young man in good health and CMV-seropositive.

The chain combines TRBV7-2 with TRBJ1-6; a weak D match, TRBD1 (5 bases). V was cut by 4 bases and J by 0 bases, with 10 bases left in between. Looked up from germline, CDR1 is SGHTA and CDR2 is FQGNSA. The CDR3 runs to 16 residues. The chain's CDR3 is CASSWDSSSYNSPLHF. Here the CDR3 DNA reads TGTGCCAGCAGCTGGGACTCGAGCTCCTATAATTCACCCCTCCACTTT.

The chain has TRBV5-4 and TRBJ2-7; 10 bases map to TRBD1. The V gene's germline CDR1 is SGHNT and CDR2 YYREEE (reference sequence). The CDR3 spans 14 residues. The V segment lost 4 bases and the J segment 3 bases; nucleotides outside the gene matches: 4. The CDR3 DNA reads as TGTGCCAGCAGCGCGGGACAGGGGCACTACGAGCAGTACTTC. Translation gives CASSAGQGHYEQYF.

This clone was seen more than once but under ten times. The chain is built from TRBV14 and TRBJ2-5; D not resolved. There are 17 residues in the CDR3. Germline V lookup: CDR1 SGHDN, CDR2 FVKESK. V gave up 0 bases and J gave up 5 bases, with 19 bases separating them. The CDR3 DNA is TGTGCCAGCAGCCAAGAAGGTAGCCCCGTCATTTACGAGACCCAGTACTTC. Amino acids: CASSQEGSPVIYETQYF.

The chain employs TRBV23-1 and TRBJ1-6, with 9 bases that match TRBD1. TRBV23-1 is an ORF for which the function is uncertain. Losses at the gene ends were 10 bases for V and 7 bases for J; bases not matched to a gene: 20. The CDR3 contains 18 residues. CDR3 coding DNA: TGCGCCACCCAACCGGGACAGGGAACCCTCGGCGAGAATTCACCCCTCCACTTT. It yields the protein CATQPGQGTLGENSPLHF.

This chain uses TRBV27 with TRBJ1-5; 7 bases fit TRBD1. The CDR3 extends over 14 amino acids. Germline V gene sequence: CDR1 MNHEY, CDR2 SMNVEV (reference sequence). V shed 6 bases and J 9 bases; nucleotides not matched to a gene: 11. The CDR3 region is CASSHRDSLWPQHF. The CDR3 bases are TGTGCCAGCAGCCACCGGGACAGTTTATGGCCCCAGCATTTT.

The chain recombines TRBV5-4 with TRBJ1-2; TRBD1 matches at 7 bases. Unmatched junction bases numbered 8, after V lost 5 bases and J lost 4 bases. There are 14 residues in the CDR3. Germline V gene sequence: CDR1 SGHNT, CDR2 YYREEE (reference sequence). In nucleotides, the CDR3 is TGTGCCAGCAGATGGGACAGACGAACCTATGGCTACACCTTC. This sequence encodes CASRWDRRTYGYTF.

As DNA, the CDR3 is TGTGCCAGTAGTCCCAACCCCGGGACTAGCGGGGCGCAGTACTTC. It codes for CASSPNPGTSGAQYF. This rearrangement joins TRBV19 to TRBJ2-7, with 13 bases aligning to TRBD2. V gave up 5 bases and J gave up 9 bases; unmatched junction bases: 10. The CDR3 is made up of 15 amino acids. Germline lookup yields CDR1 LNHDA and CDR2 SQIVND (reference sequence).

This chain joins TRBV4-1 and TRBJ2-5; D perhaps matches TRBD2 (5 bases). Germline-derived CDR1 and CDR2 are MGHRA and YSYEKL. CDR3 size: 14 residues. Trimming cost V 4 bases and J 4 bases, with 13 bases left between them. CDR3 nucleotides: TGCGCCAGCAGCCCCCTCGAGGGCGGAGAGACCCAGTACTTC. Translation gives CASSPLEGGETQYF.

This chain links TRBV28 with TRBJ1-1; the D gene is possibly TRBD1 (5 bases). V lost 6 bases, J lost 0 bases, and 14 bases lay in between. CDR1 is MDHEN and CDR2 is SYDVKM in the germline V gene. This CDR3 is built from 15 residues. The CDR3 DNA is TGTGCCAGCAGCTTTATATACAGGATGAACACTGAAGCTTTCTTT. Protein product: CASSFIYRMNTEAFF.

The chain is built from TRBV7-8 and TRBJ1-2; 11 bases line up with TRBD1. CDR1 SGHVS and CDR2 FQNEAQ come from the germline V gene. Unmatched junction bases numbered 7, after V lost 3 bases and J lost 7 bases. The CDR3 spans 15 residues. Written as DNA, the CDR3 is TGTGCCAGCAGCTTTGGACAGGGGGCGCCCGGTGGCTACACCTTC. The encoded protein is CASSFGQGAPGGYTF.

This chain joins TRBV5-1 and TRBJ1-4, with D perhaps matching TRBD1 (5 bases). CDR1 is SGHRS and CDR2 is YFSETQ in the germline V gene. V was cut by 2 bases and J by 8 bases, with 16 bases left in between. There are 15 residues in the CDR3. CDR3 in amino acids: CASSFGREGEEKLFF. For the CDR3, the DNA is TGCGCCAGCAGCTTTGGGAGGGAAGGGGAGGAAAAACTGTTTTTT. The whole variable domain, remainder taken from reference TRBV5-1 and TRBJ1-4, is KAGVTQTPRYLIKTRGQQVTLSCSPISGHRSVSWYQQTPGQGLQFLFEYFSETQRNKGNFPGRFSGRQFSNSRSEMNVSTLELGDSALYLCASSFGREGEEKLFFGSGTQLSVL.

The genes are TRBV28 and TRBJ2-7; tentative D call: TRBD2 (5 bases). This CDR3 is built from 14 residues. Trimming stripped 4 bases from V and 4 bases from J, with 14 bases between. CDR1 is MDHEN and CDR2 is SYDVKM in the germline V gene. CDR3 coding DNA: TGTGCCAGCAGTTCCGGGATTACGCTTTACGAGCAGTACTTC. Its translation is CASSSGITLYEQYF.

The chain couples TRBV4-1 to TRBJ1-1; 8 nucleotides align to TRBD1. The CDR3 length is 13 residues. From germline, CDR1 is MGHRA and CDR2 YSYEKL. With V trimmed by 5 bases and J by 6 bases, 5 bases remained unmatched. The CDR3 spells CASSDRGFPEAFF. In DNA form, the CDR3 reads TGCGCCAGCAGCGACAGGGGTTTTCCTGAAGCTTTCTTT.

The V gene is TRBV6-1, the J gene TRBJ1-1; D remains unclear. The CDR3 length is 13 residues. Germline lookup yields CDR1 MNHNS and CDR2 SASEGT. Trimming took off 2 bases at V and 7 bases at J, with 11 bases between the two ends. The CDR3 loop is CASSELGRNEAFF. The DNA for the CDR3 is TGTGCCAGCAGTGAACTGGGGAGGAATGAAGCTTTCTTT.

This chain joins TRBV4-3 and TRBJ2-5, with a possible D match to TRBD2 (6 bases). V lost 0 bases and J lost 1, with 9 bases in between. Germline V gives CDR1 LGHNA, CDR2 YSLEER. The CDR3 is 15 amino acids. The CDR3 here is CASSQDWRAQETQYF. Here the CDR3 DNA reads TGCGCCAGCAGCCAAGATTGGAGGGCCCAAGAGACCCAGTACTTC.

The V and J genes are TRBV6-5 and TRBJ1-1, with TRBD1 as a possible D gene (5 bases). Between the trimmed V and J ends, which lost 2 bases and 3 bases, there was a span of 10 bases. The CDR3 has 14 residues. Germline values: CDR1 MNHEY, CDR2 SVGAGI. The CDR3, as DNA: TGTGCCAGCAGTTACGGGGTAGGGGACACTGAAGCTTTCTTT. It specifies CASSYGVGDTEAFF.

Regarding this clone: The same CDR3 arises from other DNA sequences in this sample as well. The chain couples TRBV27 to TRBJ1-5; 7 bases map to TRBD1. V was pared by 6 bases and J by 2 bases, with 4 bases of the junction left unmatched. This CDR3 has 14 amino acids. In germline, CDR1 is MNHEY, CDR2 SMNVEV (reference sequence). CDR3 region: CASSLGQGNQPQHF. The CDR3 bases are TGTGCCAGCAGCCTAGGACAGGGCAATCAGCCCCAGCATTTT.

The chain is built from TRBV5-6 and TRBJ1-1; 7 positions agree with TRBD1. The CDR3 length is 13 residues. V was clipped by 5 bases and J by 5 bases; unmatched bases: 6. Germline V CDR1 and CDR2: SGHDT, YYEEEE. CDR3 DNA sequence: TGTGCCAGCAGACGCACAGGGGTTACTGAAGCTTTCTTT. Translation: CASRRTGVTEAFF.

The chain recombines TRBV15 with TRBJ2-7; TRBD2 matches at 7 bases. The V segment lost 5 bases and the J segment 0 bases; nucleotides outside the gene matches: 4. CDR3 size: 14 residues. Germline CDR1 is LNHNV and CDR2 is YYDKDF (reference sequence). In DNA, the CDR3 is TGTGCCACCAGCGACCCGGGGGGCTCCTACGAGCAGTACTTC. This sequence encodes CATSDPGGSYEQYF.

V usage is TRBV30 and J usage is TRBJ1-2; D gene unclear. Deletions cut 5 bases from V and 8 bases from J, with 15 bases between. Germline lookup yields CDR1 GTSNPN and CDR2 SVGIG (reference sequence). This CDR3 spans 12 amino acids. CDR3 protein: CAWAQLAGGYTF. For the CDR3, the DNA is TGTGCCTGGGCTCAACTTGCGGGGGGCTACACCTTC.

The gene calls are TRBV19 and TRBJ1-2; no clear D gene. V was shortened by 3 bases and J by 0 bases, with 8 bases between the two germline ends. Per the germline V gene, CDR1 is LNHDA and CDR2 is SQIVND (reference sequence). The CDR3 extends over 14 amino acids. CDR3 nucleotide sequence: TGTGCCAGTAGTATCGGCGGTGCTAACTATGGCTACACCTTC. Its translation is CASSIGGANYGYTF.

V usage is TRBV5-4 and J usage is TRBJ2-1; 12 bases match TRBD1. The ends lost 1 base at V and 7 bases at J; junction bases unmatched: 6. Germline lookup yields CDR1 SGHNT and CDR2 YYREEE (reference sequence). The CDR3 is 16 residues long. For the CDR3, the DNA is TGTGCCAGCAGCTTGCCGGGACAGGGGGCTAGGAATGAGCAGTTCTTC. As protein: CASSLPGQGARNEQFF.

The rearrangement joins TRBV11-2 to TRBJ2-7, with 12 bases aligning to TRBD2. The CDR3 sequence is 15 residues long. Trimming at V came to 2 bases and at J to 2 bases, leaving 1 base not matched to a gene. CDR1 and CDR2 from the germline V gene are SGHAT and FQNNGV. This CDR3 is CASSLLAGGPYEQYF. Here the CDR3 DNA reads TGTGCCAGCAGCTTACTAGCGGGAGGGCCCTACGAGCAGTACTTC.

The chain couples TRBV5-8 to TRBJ2-4; TRBD1 agrees at 7 bases. This CDR3 is built from 14 residues. Looked up from germline, CDR1 is SGHTS and CDR2 is YDEGEE. Unmatched junction bases numbered 1, after V lost 3 bases and J lost 1 base. CDR3 protein: CASSSRGAKNIQYF. The CDR3 nucleotides are TGTGCCAGCAGCTCCAGGGGGGCCAAAAACATTCAGTACTTC.

The chain joins TRBV6-1 to TRBJ2-1, with D tentatively TRBD1 (6 bases). Germline values: CDR1 MNHNS, CDR2 SASEGT. The CDR3 totals 15 residues. Trimming cost V 3 bases and J 15 bases, with 24 bases left between them. In DNA form, the CDR3 reads TGTGCCAGCAGTGAGGGGGCAGGGGTCGGCCTACAGGTGTTCTTC. Its protein product is CASSEGAGVGLQVFF.

The chain links TRBV27 to TRBJ1-5; D gene unclear. The CDR3 totals 14 residues. CDR1 is MNHEY and CDR2 is SMNVEV in the germline V gene (reference sequence). Trimming took off 0 bases at V and 3 bases at J, with 6 bases between the two ends. The CDR3 nucleotides read TGTGCCAGCAGTTTATCCACTATCAATCAGCCCCAGCATTTT. Translation: CASSLSTINQPQHF.

The rearrangement uses TRBV10-3 and TRBJ1-4; 7 bases are shared with TRBD1. This CDR3 spans 12 amino acids. From germline, CDR1 is ENHRY and CDR2 SYGVKD. V trimming: 6 bases; J trimming: 8 bases; junction bases outside the gene matches: 3. This CDR3 reads CAISGTDEKLFF. CDR3 DNA sequence: TGTGCCATCAGCGGGACAGACGAAAAACTGTTTTTT.

V and J are TRBV6-6 and TRBJ1-4, with D tentatively TRBD1 (5 bases). Germline assignment: CDR1 MNHNY and CDR2 SVGAGI (reference sequence). Between the trimmed V and J ends, which lost 0 bases and 4 bases, there was a span of 9 bases. The CDR3 runs to 15 residues. The CDR3 is CASSYSGQVNEKLFF. Here the CDR3 DNA reads TGTGCCAGCAGTTACTCGGGGCAGGTTAATGAAAAACTGTTTTTT.

The gene calls are TRBV4-1 and TRBJ2-1; maybe TRBD1 (6 bases). V lost 3 bases and J 5 bases, leaving 8 bases between the germline ends. This CDR3 spans 13 amino acids. Per germline, CDR1 MGHRA and CDR2 YSYEKL. CDR3 DNA sequence: TGCGCCAGCAGCCAGTACAGGGACAATGAGCAGTTCTTC. This gives the protein CASSQYRDNEQFF.